Shown below are 20 T cell receptor beta chains from a single sample sequenced in a study of cytomegalovirus exposure and HLA in healthy donors. The PCR used 60 Vbeta and 13 Jbeta primers. Profiled with immunoSEQ multiplex PCR; TCRdb holds only in-frame clones, not every one. The sample shows approximately 170,000 clones, roughly 72% of them seen only once. The specimen sequenced was PBMCs. These receptor sequences come from a woman aged 40 to 50 in good health and CMV-seronegative.

For the CDR3, the DNA is TGTGCCAGCAGTGGGACTAGCGGGAGCCTAGATACGCAGTATTTT. It specifies CASSGTSGSLDTQYF. The V and J genes are TRBV2 and TRBJ2-3; TRBD2 matches at 13 bases. Germline values: CDR1 SNHLY, CDR2 FYNNEI. The CDR3 is made up of 15 amino acids. Losses at the gene ends were 4 bases for V and 5 bases for J; bases not matched to a gene: 3.

This clone was counted a single time. As DNA, the CDR3 is TGTGCCAGCAGGAGTGGGGGCGGGAGGAGATCAGATACGCAGTATTTT. This sequence encodes CASRSGGGRRSDTQYF. This chain uses TRBV5-4 with TRBJ2-3, with 8 bases identical to TRBD2. The CDR3 runs to 16 residues. The germline gives CDR1 SGHNT, CDR2 YYREEE (reference sequence). Trimming took 5 bases from V and 4 from J; bases not matched to a gene: 12.

The chain is built from TRBV28 and TRBJ1-5, with a possible D match to TRBD1 (6 bases). Germline values: CDR1 MDHEN, CDR2 SYDVKM. Trimming left V 5 bases short and J 7 bases short, with 15 bases between. The CDR3 extends over 14 amino acids. CDR3 residues: CASSPPGVRQPQHF. The DNA for the CDR3 is TGTGCCAGCAGTCCCCCAGGGGTGCGGCAGCCCCAGCATTTT.

The V gene is TRBV28, the J gene TRBJ2-7; D is perhaps TRBD1 (5 bases). Germline assignment: CDR1 MDHEN and CDR2 SYDVKM. The CDR3 loop spans 13 amino acids. The V and J ends lost 2 bases and 3 bases respectively, with 8 bases between them. The CDR3 DNA is TGTGCCAGCAGTTTACCAGGGTACTACGAGCAGTACTTC. Amino acid sequence: CASSLPGYYEQYF.

Worth noting for this clone: Its ends do not fully match the called genes, so a read error is possible. The chain employs TRBV7-7 and TRBJ2-7; tentative D call: TRBD1 (8 bases). Germline V gene lookup returns CDR1 SSHAT and CDR2 FNYEAQ (reference sequence). The CDR3 length is 19 residues. The CDR3 protein is CASSQGGLTGGGGTYEQYF. CDR3 nucleotides: TGTGCTAGCAGCCAGGGCGGCCTTACAGGGGGGGGAGGCACTTACGAGCAGTACTTC.

This clone came up a few times. The chain has TRBV27 and TRBJ2-1, with D uncertain. Germline V gives CDR1 MNHEY, CDR2 SMNVEV (reference sequence). The V and J ends lost 2 bases and 2 bases respectively, with 10 bases between them. CDR3 length equals 15 residues. The CDR3 DNA is TGTGCCAGCAGTTTAGGGCTGGGCCCCTACAATGAGCAGTTCTTC. Its protein product is CASSLGLGPYNEQFF.

The gene calls are TRBV6-5 and TRBJ2-3; the match to TRBD1 covers 7 bases. From germline, CDR1 is MNHEY and CDR2 SVGAGI. V dropped 5 bases and J dropped 1; count of bases not matched to a gene: 3. The CDR3 totals 14 residues. The CDR3 coding sequence is TGTGCCAGCAGTCGAACAGGGGGCACAGATACGCAGTATTTT. Its translation: CASSRTGGTDTQYF.

The chain has TRBV19 and TRBJ1-4; maybe TRBD1 (5 bases). V was shortened by 7 bases and J by 3 bases, with 15 bases between the two germline ends. This CDR3 comprises 15 residues. Germline V gene sequence: CDR1 LNHDA, CDR2 SQIVND (reference sequence). The CDR3 spells CASMGRGTANEKLFF. The CDR3 nucleotides read TGTGCCAGTATGGGGCGGGGAACAGCTAATGAAAAACTGTTTTTT.

The chain uses TRBV29-1 and TRBJ2-7, with 7 bases identical to TRBD1. The V segment lost 6 bases and the J segment 2 bases; nucleotides outside the gene matches: 7. Germline values: CDR1 SQVTM, CDR2 ANQGSEA. The length of the CDR3 is 13 residues. In nucleotides, the CDR3 is TGCAGCGTCTCAATCGACAGGGCCTACGAGCAGTACTTC. Amino acids: CSVSIDRAYEQYF.

The chain uses TRBV11-3 and TRBJ1-3; the D is unclear. V lost 5 bases and J lost 2, with 10 bases in between. This CDR3 has 14 residues. Looked up from germline, CDR1 is SGHNT and CDR2 is YENEEA. The CDR3 protein is CASSLDSAGNTIYF. CDR3 nucleotides: TGTGCCAGCAGCCTCGACTCGGCTGGAAACACCATATATTTT.

V is TRBV7-2 and J is TRBJ2-5, with D possibly matching TRBD2 (6 bases). V was shortened by 4 bases and J by 7 bases, with 13 bases between the two germline ends. Germline CDR1 and CDR2: SGHTA and FQGNSA. The CDR3 runs 13 residues. CDR3 loop: CASSWGREATQYF. The CDR3, as DNA: TGTGCCAGCAGCTGGGGCAGGGAGGCGACCCAGTACTTC.

The chain has TRBV7-3 and TRBJ1-1; 9 bases agree with TRBD1. With V trimmed by 5 bases and J by 5 bases, 6 bases remained unmatched. The length of the CDR3 is 14 residues. Germline loops: CDR1 SGHTA, CDR2 FQGTGA. The CDR3 spells CASSPDRGGTEAFF. CDR3 sequence (DNA): TGTGCCAGCAGCCCGGACAGGGGAGGAACTGAAGCTTTCTTT.

This chain uses TRBV5-1 with TRBJ2-1, with D tentatively TRBD2 (6 bases). V gave up 4 bases and J gave up 6 bases, with 20 bases separating them. CDR1 and CDR2 from the germline V gene are SGHRS and YFSETQ. This CDR3 is built from 16 residues. The CDR3 protein is CASSPYTSPRRNEQFF. The CDR3 nucleotides are TGCGCCAGCAGCCCCTACACTAGCCCCAGGCGCAATGAGCAGTTCTTC.

The chain couples TRBV10-2 to TRBJ2-3; possibly TRBD1 for D (6 bases). V lost 1 base and J 3 bases, leaving 17 bases between the germline ends. The CDR3 totals 17 residues. Germline values: CDR1 WSHSY, CDR2 SAAADI. The DNA of the CDR3 is TGCGCCAGCAGTGAGTTGCAGGGGCGCAGGGATACAGATACGCAGTATTTT. It specifies CASSELQGRRDTDTQYF.

The chain's CDR3 is CASSEARGGWGYF. The CDR3 nucleotides are TGTGCCAGCAGTGAAGCGCGAGGGGGCTGGGGGTACTTC. This chain links TRBV6-1 with TRBJ2-5; 7 bases map to TRBD1. Losses at the gene ends were 0 bases for V and 13 bases for J; bases not matched to a gene: 8. Germline CDR1 MNHNS, CDR2 SASEGT. The CDR3 is 13 residues long.

This clone was seen a few times. Mismatch with germline at one junction end may stem from a read error. The V gene is TRBV6-1, the J gene TRBJ2-7, with 7 bases matching TRBD2. The CDR3 sequence is 17 residues long. The V gene's germline CDR1 is MNHNS and CDR2 SASEGT. The CDR3 is CASREGAGRGSPYEQYF. The CDR3 nucleotides read TGTGCCAGCAGAGAAGGGGCAGGGCGCGGGAGCCCCTACGAGCAGTACTTC.

The sample holds a few counts of this clone. The chain is built from TRBV19 and TRBJ2-3; D unresolved. There are 15 residues in the CDR3. Germline V lookup: CDR1 LNHDA, CDR2 SQIVND (reference sequence). The V end lost 4 bases, the J end lost 2 bases, and 13 bases lay between the germline ends. DNA of the CDR3: TGTGCCAGTAGTAACCTCGACTCCCCCACAGATACGCAGTATTTT. As protein: CASSNLDSPTDTQYF.

V and J are TRBV27 and TRBJ2-4; 7 bases map to TRBD1. With 5 bases clipped from V and 8 bases from J, the junction kept 9 bases outside the gene matches. Germline CDR1 MNHEY, CDR2 SMNVEV (reference sequence). There are 14 residues in the CDR3. The CDR3 here is CASSKTGMGDIQYF. The CDR3 nucleotides read TGTGCCAGCAGTAAGACAGGGATGGGTGACATTCAGTACTTC.

The chain carries TRBV5-1 and TRBJ1-3; TRBD1 matches at 8 bases. Germline CDR1 and CDR2: SGHRS and YFSETQ. V was clipped by 3 bases and J by 8 bases; unmatched bases: 10. This CDR3 spans 15 amino acids. The CDR3 spells CASSSAGGPGDTIYF. CDR3 DNA sequence: TGCGCCAGCAGCTCTGCAGGGGGCCCAGGGGACACCATATATTTT.

This chain joins TRBV30 and TRBJ1-5; 7 bases map to TRBD1. The junction had 1 base not matched to a gene; V was cut back by 0 bases and J by 2 bases. This CDR3 spans 14 amino acids. Germline values: CDR1 GTSNPN, CDR2 SVGIG (reference sequence). The CDR3 is CAWSVDRGNQPQHF. The DNA of the CDR3 is TGTGCCTGGAGTGTTGACAGGGGCAATCAGCCCCAGCATTTT.